Listed here are 29 T cell receptor beta chains from one sample, sequenced in a study of T cells after yellow fever vaccination. Via MiXCR, TCRdb re-called the 5' RACE reads, giving one row per CDR3 protein. The data show roughly 160,000 distinct CDR3 sequences, 6% to 7.5% seen once. The source was CD4+ T cells sorted from PBMCs, collected around 5 days after the first yellow fever vaccination. The receptors here all came from a man younger than 35 who received the YFV17D yellow fever vaccine.

The chain employs TRBV25-1 and TRBJ1-2; D unclear. Trimming removed 2 bases from V and 3 bases from J, with 7 bases in between. The CDR3 length is 13 residues. The germline V gene encodes CDR1 MGHDK and CDR2 SYGVNS. DNA for the CDR3: TGTGCCAGCAGTGAACTGGCGGACTATGGCTACACCTTC. Translation gives CASSELADYGYTF.

This clonotype was counted many times. The chain carries TRBV7-9 and TRBJ1-1; D remains unclear. Germline V gene sequence: CDR1 SEHNR, CDR2 FQNEAQ (reference sequence). V was trimmed by 3 bases and J by 1 base, leaving 9 bases between them. The CDR3 has 14 residues. CDR3 sequence reads: CASSFKSGNTEAFF. DNA of the CDR3: TGTGCCAGCAGCTTTAAATCCGGGAACACTGAAGCTTTCTTT.

This clonotype was found many times. This chain uses TRBV5-1 with TRBJ2-2; D is uncertain. The CDR3 extends over 13 amino acids. Germline lookup yields CDR1 SGHRS and CDR2 YFSETQ. V was pared by 0 bases and J by 4 bases, with 4 bases between. The CDR3 bases are TGCGCCAGCAGCTTGGACCCCACCGGGGAGCTGTTTTTT. Translating it yields CASSLDPTGELFF.

This clonotype has at least ten counts. This chain uses TRBV4-3 with TRBJ2-2, with no clear D. V was shortened by 4 bases and J by 4 bases, with 7 bases between the two germline ends. This CDR3 is built from 13 residues. Germline lookup yields CDR1 LGHNA and CDR2 YSLEER. CDR3 protein: CASSLGPTGELFF. The CDR3 DNA reads as TGCGCCAGCAGCCTAGGGCCCACCGGGGAGCTGTTTTTT.

This chain uses TRBV7-2 with TRBJ2-3; 7 nucleotides line up with TRBD2. This CDR3 region has 13 residues. With 10 bases clipped from V and 4 bases from J, the junction kept 8 bases outside the gene matches. Germline CDR1 reads SGHTA; CDR2 reads FQGNSA. The chain's CDR3 is CATSEGRADTQYF. The DNA of the CDR3 is TGTGCCACTTCGGAGGGGAGGGCAGATACGCAGTATTTT.

The CDR3 nucleotides read TGTGCCAGGAGCCCCGGGACAGTCGGCCATGAGCAGTTCTTC. Translated, it gives CARSPGTVGHEQFF. J is TRBJ2-1 and V is TRBV5-6; the match to TRBD1 covers 7 bases. V trimming: 8 bases; J trimming: 8 bases; junction bases outside the gene matches: 13. Germline CDR1 reads SGHDT; CDR2 reads YYEEEE. CDR3 length equals 14 residues. The full variable domain, its missing parts supplied by reference TRBV5-6 and TRBJ2-1, is DAGVTQSPTHLIKTRGQQVTLRCSPKSGHDTVSWYQQALGQGPQFIFQYYEEEERQRGNFPDRFSGHQFPNYSSELNVNALLLGDSALYLCARSPGTVGHEQFFGPGTRLTVL.

The V gene is TRBV30, the J gene TRBJ1-5, with TRBD1 as a possible D gene (6 bases). Germline CDR1 is GTSNPN and CDR2 is SVGIG (reference sequence). V was trimmed by 0 bases and J by 10 bases, leaving 22 bases between them. The CDR3 covers 16 residues. The CDR3 loop is CAWSVPQEGEARPQHF. The CDR3 DNA reads TGTGCCTGGAGTGTACCCCAGGAGGGGGAGGCGCGACCCCAGCATTTT.

This clonotype was detected a few times. The DNA for the CDR3 is TGCGCCAGCAGCTTGCTTTCCCTTAGCGGGGGGGCGTATTTT. Protein: CASSLLSLSGGAYF. The chain combines TRBV5-1 with TRBJ2-3; TRBD2 matches 11 bases. The CDR3 is made up of 14 amino acids. Germline loops: CDR1 SGHRS, CDR2 YFSETQ. V shed 1 base, J shed 14 bases, and the junction held 9 bases outside the gene matches.

This clonotype was detected ten times or more. V is TRBV12-3 or TRBV12-4 and J is TRBJ1-6; a weak D match, TRBD1 (6 bases). Trimming cost V 6 bases and J 4 bases, with 10 bases left between them. The CDR3 has 14 amino acids. The CDR3 here is CASSIGGYNSPLHF. DNA of the CDR3: TGTGCCAGCAGCATAGGGGGGTATAATTCACCCCTCCACTTT.

As to this clonotype: Since a much larger clone is just one base distant, this may be a read error. The chain recombines TRBV5-1 with TRBJ2-3; D might be TRBD2 (6 bases). Germline CDR1 is SGHRS and CDR2 is YFSETQ. CDR3 length: 16 residues. CDR3 loop: CVSSLPTSWVGDTQYF. The CDR3 bases are TGCGTCAGCAGCTTGCCTACTAGCTGGGTTGGAGATACGCAGTATTTT.

This clonotype came up many times. The chain recombines TRBV28 with TRBJ2-7; TRBD1 matches at 9 bases. Trimming took 4 bases from V and 2 from J; bases not matched to a gene: 3. This CDR3 contains 14 residues. From germline, CDR1 is MDHEN and CDR2 SYDVKM. CDR3 protein: CASSSRQGAYEQYV. The CDR3 DNA sequence: TGTGCCAGCAGTTCGCGACAGGGGGCCTACGAGCAGTACGTC.

The table lists this clonotype with many counts. The chain has TRBV11-2 and TRBJ2-2, with D unclear. The CDR3 is made up of 15 amino acids. Trimming took 1 base from V and 0 from J, leaving 6 bases between them. The germline V gene has CDR1 SGHAT and CDR2 FQNNGV. CDR3 in amino acids: CASSLAATNTGELFF. The CDR3 DNA reads TGTGCCAGCAGCTTAGCCGCCACGAACACCGGGGAGCTGTTTTTT.

Only a few counts were recorded for this clonotype. This chain joins TRBV5-1 and TRBJ1-2; 8 positions match TRBD1. The trim removed 2 bases at V and 5 bases at J, leaving 8 bases unmatched. Germline lookup yields CDR1 SGHRS and CDR2 YFSETQ. The CDR3 loop spans 15 amino acids. The CDR3 spells CASSLDRGGIYGYTF. For the CDR3, the DNA is TGCGCCAGCAGCTTAGACAGGGGCGGAATTTATGGCTACACCTTC.

This clonotype was observed a few times. This chain joins TRBV12-3 or TRBV12-4 and TRBJ1-2; tentatively, D is TRBD1 (6 bases). Trimming pared 1 base from V and 3 bases from J, leaving 9 bases between. This CDR3 contains 14 residues. CDR3 in amino acids: CASSLGGTYYGYTF. The CDR3 DNA is TGTGCCAGCAGTTTAGGGGGGACATACTATGGCTACACCTTC.

The chain uses TRBV12-5 and TRBJ1-1; the D is unclear. Germline CDR1 LGHNT, CDR2 FRNRAP. V lost 2 bases and J 1 base, leaving 8 bases between the germline ends. The CDR3 sequence is 14 residues long. The DNA of the CDR3 is TGTGCTAGTGGTTTGCGAGTATGGAACACTGAAGCTTTCTTT. Encoded protein: CASGLRVWNTEAFF.

Ten or more counts support this clonotype. The CDR3 sequence: CAISESTSYNEQFF. The CDR3, as DNA: TGTGCCATCAGTGAGTCAACCTCCTACAATGAGCAGTTCTTC. The gene calls are TRBV10-3 and TRBJ2-1, with no clear D. Germline CDR1 ENHRY, CDR2 SYGVKD. Trimming removed 0 bases from V and 0 bases from J, with 3 bases in between. This CDR3 region has 14 residues.

V is TRBV29-1 and J is TRBJ1-1; D perhaps matches TRBD1 (5 bases). The CDR3 consists of 13 residues. V shed 4 bases and J shed 0 bases, with 9 bases lying between them. Germline lookup yields CDR1 SQVTM and CDR2 ANQGSEA. This chain's CDR3 is CSVVGVVNTEAFF. The CDR3, as DNA: TGCAGCGTTGTGGGGGTGGTGAACACTGAAGCTTTCTTT.

The table lists this clonotype with many counts. The chain is built from TRBV4-3 and TRBJ2-1, with no clear D. CDR3 length equals 14 residues. Germline assignment: CDR1 LGHNA and CDR2 YSLEER. The V gene lost 0 bases and the J gene lost 4 bases, with 7 bases spanning the gap. Here the CDR3 reads CASSQDGQYNEQFF. As DNA, the CDR3 is TGCGCCAGCAGCCAAGATGGGCAGTACAATGAGCAGTTCTTC.

This clonotype was seen repeatedly, ten times or more. The rearrangement joins TRBV18 to TRBJ1-4; 8 positions match TRBD1. Germline V gene sequence: CDR1 KGHSH, CDR2 LQKENI. The V segment lost 0 bases and the J segment 7 bases; nucleotides outside the gene matches: 7. The CDR3 runs 16 residues. DNA for the CDR3: TGTGCCAGCTCACCACCGGAGGAACAGGGGGGTGAAAAACTGTTTTTT. This translates into CASSPPEEQGGEKLFF.

This clonotype was counted between two and nine times. The CDR3 is CASSAERSGLSQPQHF. In DNA form, the CDR3 reads TGTGCCAGCAGCGCTGAACGGTCCGGACTCAGTCAGCCCCAGCATTTT. The chain couples TRBV6-5 to TRBJ1-5, with D hard to call. Deletions cut 6 bases from V and 6 bases from J, with 21 bases between. From germline, CDR1 is MNHEY and CDR2 SVGAGI. The CDR3 runs to 16 residues.

At least ten counts were recorded for this clonotype. V gene TRBV20-1 combines with J gene TRBJ1-2; D gene ambiguous. CDR1 and CDR2 (germline): DFQATT, SNEGSKA (reference sequence). The CDR3 extends over 12 amino acids. V lost 5 bases and J 1 base, leaving 8 bases between the germline ends. The CDR3 DNA is TGCAGTGCTCCGACGGTTAACTATGGCTACACCTTC. It codes for CSAPTVNYGYTF.

This clonotype has a count of ten or more. The chain uses TRBV6-1 and TRBJ1-6; no definite D call. Trimming removed 5 bases at V and 5 bases at J, with 13 bases between. This CDR3 contains 15 residues. Germline lookup yields CDR1 MNHNS and CDR2 SASEGT. In DNA form, the CDR3 reads TGTGCCAGCAGTACGGTAGGGTACGATAATTCACCCCTCCACTTT. Protein: CASSTVGYDNSPLHF.

Turning to this clonotype: Germline and junction disagree at one end, which may indicate a read error. This chain joins TRBV4-1 and TRBJ2-3; a possible D gene is TRBD2 (6 bases). The CDR3 covers 15 residues. CDR1 is MGHRA and CDR2 is YSYEKL in the germline V gene. The DNA of the CDR3 is TGTGCCAGCAGCCGCGGGATCCTCTGCGCAGATACGCAGTATTTT. It encodes CASSRGILCADTQYF.

This clonotype has a handful of counts. This CDR3 reads CASSYNNYGYTF. The CDR3 coding sequence is TGTGCCAGCAGTTACAATAACTATGGCTACACCTTC. The chain has TRBV6-5 and TRBJ1-2; D is uncertain. V lost 2 bases to trimming and J lost 1 base, with 2 bases between them. The CDR3 is made up of 12 amino acids. The germline gives CDR1 MNHEY, CDR2 SVGAGI.

This clonotype was recorded a few times. CDR3 nucleotide sequence: TGTGCCAGCAGTGCTAACGAGGCGAACACCGGGGAGCTGTTTTTT. Translating it yields CASSANEANTGELFF. The chain links TRBV2 to TRBJ2-2; D remains unclear. CDR1 SNHLY and CDR2 FYNNEI come from the germline V gene. The CDR3 sequence is 15 residues long. V was pared by 4 bases and J by 0 bases, with 9 bases between.

The V gene is TRBV30, the J gene TRBJ2-1, with TRBD2 identical over 8 bases. The J segment lost 7 bases and the V segment lost 2 bases, leaving 10 bases of the junction unmatched. The germline V gene encodes CDR1 GTSNPN and CDR2 SVGIG (reference sequence). This CDR3 comprises 15 residues. CDR3 coding DNA: TGTGCCTGGAGTAGAGGACTAGCTCGAGAGAATGAGCAGTTCTTC. Translated: CAWSRGLARENEQFF.

This clonotype came up many times. V gene TRBV6-2 or TRBV6-3 combines with J gene TRBJ2-5; 11 bases match TRBD2. The CDR3 extends over 13 amino acids. The V gene's germline CDR1 is MNHEY and CDR2 SVGEGT. V shed 8 bases, J shed 4 bases, and the junction held 3 bases outside the gene matches. The CDR3 DNA reads as TGTGCCAGCGGCCTAGCGGGGGGAGAGACCCAGTACTTC. It encodes CASGLAGGETQYF.

In this sample, this clonotype turned up a few times. The chain is built from TRBV20-1 and TRBJ1-6; TRBD1 is a possible D gene (5 bases). CDR1 is DFQATT and CDR2 is SNEGSKA in the germline V gene (reference sequence). Trimming took 4 bases from V and 9 from J, leaving 16 bases between them. The CDR3 has 14 amino acids. The CDR3 spells CSAKGTAYGSPLHF. In DNA, the CDR3 is TGCAGTGCTAAAGGGACGGCCTACGGTTCACCCCTCCACTTT.

Worth noting for this clonotype: Being one base from a much bigger clone, this may be a read error. J is TRBJ2-5 and V is TRBV5-1; perhaps D is TRBD1 or TRBD2 (5 bases each). The germline CDR1 and CDR2 sequences are SGHRS and YFSETQ. This CDR3 has 14 residues. The CDR3 DNA reads TGCCCCAGCAGCTTGGACTCGACAGAAGAGACCCAGTACTTC. It encodes CPSSLDSTEETQYF.